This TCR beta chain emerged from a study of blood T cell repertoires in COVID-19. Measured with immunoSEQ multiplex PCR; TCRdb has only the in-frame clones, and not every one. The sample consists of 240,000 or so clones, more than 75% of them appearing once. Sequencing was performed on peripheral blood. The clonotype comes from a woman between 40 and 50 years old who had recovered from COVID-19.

The CDR3 protein is CAWSREGGGSYGYTF. In DNA form, the CDR3 reads TGTGCCTGGAGTCGGGAGGGAGGGGGTAGCTATGGCTACACCTTC. The chain couples TRBV30 to TRBJ1-2, with a tentative D call TRBD1 (6 bases). Germline V gene data show CDR1 as GTSNPN and CDR2 as SVGIG (reference sequence). The V end lost 2 bases, the J end lost 4 bases, and 17 bases lay between the germline ends. CDR3 length: 15 amino acids.